This T cell receptor beta chain was found in a study of cytomegalovirus exposure and HLA in healthy donors. General observations from the study: What a later analysis showed was that several of the most significant clusters appeared linked to common viral pathogens.

Looked up from germline, CDR1 is SGHAT and CDR2 is FQNNGV. Losses at the gene ends were 5 bases for V and 8 bases for J; bases not matched to a gene: 8. The CDR3 runs 14 residues. Worth noting for this clone: Its antigen remains unknown.

PCR employed 60 Vbeta and 13 Jbeta primers. Method: immunoSEQ multiplex PCR; TCRdb's copy keeps in-frame clones and lacks some. The table has some 160,000 clones, more than 65% seen once; the top ten hold roughly 6.7%. What was sequenced was PBMCs. The TCR comes from a man aged 45 to 65 in good health and CMV-seropositive. The genes are TRBV11-2 and TRBJ1-1; 10 positions match TRBD1. The CDR3 sequence is CASSTLGTGEEAFF. The CDR3 DNA reads as TGTGCCAGCAGCACCCTAGGGACAGGGGAGGAAGCTTTCTTT.